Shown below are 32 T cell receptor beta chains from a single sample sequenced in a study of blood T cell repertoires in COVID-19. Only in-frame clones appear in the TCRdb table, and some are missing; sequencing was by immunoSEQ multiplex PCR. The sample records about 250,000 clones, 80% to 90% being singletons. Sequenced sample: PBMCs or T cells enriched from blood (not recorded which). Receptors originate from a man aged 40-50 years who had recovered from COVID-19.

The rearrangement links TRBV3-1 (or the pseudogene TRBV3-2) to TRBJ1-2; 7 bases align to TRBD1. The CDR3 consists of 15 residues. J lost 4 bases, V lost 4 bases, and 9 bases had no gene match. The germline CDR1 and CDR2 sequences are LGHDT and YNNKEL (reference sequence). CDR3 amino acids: CASSLTQRGLYGYTF. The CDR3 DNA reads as TGTGCCAGCAGCCTTACCCAGAGGGGGCTCTATGGCTACACCTTC.

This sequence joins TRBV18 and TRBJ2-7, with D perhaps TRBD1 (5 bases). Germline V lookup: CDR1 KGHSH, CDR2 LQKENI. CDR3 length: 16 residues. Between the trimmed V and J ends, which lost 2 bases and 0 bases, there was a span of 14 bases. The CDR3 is CASSPIQDTVSYEQYF. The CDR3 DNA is TGTGCCAGCTCACCAATTCAGGACACGGTCTCCTACGAGCAGTACTTC.

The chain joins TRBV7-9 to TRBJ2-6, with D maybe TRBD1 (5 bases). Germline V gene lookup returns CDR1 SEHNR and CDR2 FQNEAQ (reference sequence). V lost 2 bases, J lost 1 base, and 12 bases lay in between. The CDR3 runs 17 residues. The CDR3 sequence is CASSLTGRLSGANVLTF. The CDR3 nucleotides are TGTGCCAGCAGCTTAACAGGACGTCTATCTGGGGCCAACGTCCTGACTTTC.

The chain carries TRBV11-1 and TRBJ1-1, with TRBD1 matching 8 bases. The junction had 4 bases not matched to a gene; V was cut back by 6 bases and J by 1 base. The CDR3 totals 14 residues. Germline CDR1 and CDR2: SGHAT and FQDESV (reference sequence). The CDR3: CASSARGPNTEAFF. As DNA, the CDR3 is TGTGCCAGCAGTGCCAGGGGGCCGAACACTGAAGCTTTCTTT.

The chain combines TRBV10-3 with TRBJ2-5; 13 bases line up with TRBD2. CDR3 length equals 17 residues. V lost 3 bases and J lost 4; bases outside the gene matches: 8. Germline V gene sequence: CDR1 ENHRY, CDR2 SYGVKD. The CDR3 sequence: CAISELAGGPGGETQYF. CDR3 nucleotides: TGTGCCATCAGTGAACTAGCGGGAGGGCCAGGCGGAGAGACCCAGTACTTC.

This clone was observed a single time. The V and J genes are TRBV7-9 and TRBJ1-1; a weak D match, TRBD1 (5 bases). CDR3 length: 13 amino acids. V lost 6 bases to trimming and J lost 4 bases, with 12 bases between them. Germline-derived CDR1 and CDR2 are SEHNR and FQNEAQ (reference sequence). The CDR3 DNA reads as TGTGCCAGCAGGTACGGGGGTGGCACTGAAGCTTTCTTT. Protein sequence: CASRYGGGTEAFF.

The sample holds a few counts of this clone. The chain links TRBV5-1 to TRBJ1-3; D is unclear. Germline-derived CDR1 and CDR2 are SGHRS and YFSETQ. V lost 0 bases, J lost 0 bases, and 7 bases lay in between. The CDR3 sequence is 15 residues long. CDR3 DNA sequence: TGCGCCAGCAGCTTGGAGTGGGCCTCTGGAAACACCATATATTTT. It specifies CASSLEWASGNTIYF. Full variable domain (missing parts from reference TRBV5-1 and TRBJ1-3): KAGVTQTPRYLIKTRGQQVTLSCSPISGHRSVSWYQQTPGQGLQFLFEYFSETQRNKGNFPGRFSGRQFSNSRSEMNVSTLELGDSALYLCASSLEWASGNTIYFGEGSWLTVV.

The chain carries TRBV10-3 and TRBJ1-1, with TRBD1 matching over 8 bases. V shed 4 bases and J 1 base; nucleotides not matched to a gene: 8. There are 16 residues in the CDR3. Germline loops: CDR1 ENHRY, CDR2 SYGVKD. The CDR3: CAISVNSGGANTEAFF. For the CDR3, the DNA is TGTGCCATCAGTGTGAACTCAGGGGGCGCGAACACTGAAGCTTTCTTT.

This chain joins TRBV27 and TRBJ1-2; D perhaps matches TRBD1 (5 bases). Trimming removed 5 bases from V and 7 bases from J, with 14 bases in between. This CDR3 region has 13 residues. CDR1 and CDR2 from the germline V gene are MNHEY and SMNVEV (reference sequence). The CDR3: CASSNSGVGGYTF. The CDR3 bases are TGTGCCAGCAGTAACTCGGGGGTCGGTGGCTACACCTTC.

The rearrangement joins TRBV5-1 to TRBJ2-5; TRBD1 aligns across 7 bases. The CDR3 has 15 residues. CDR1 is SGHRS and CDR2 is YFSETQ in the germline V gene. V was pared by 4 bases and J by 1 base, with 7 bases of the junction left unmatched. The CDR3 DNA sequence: TGCGCCAGCAGCCGGGGACAGACGACCCAAGAGACCCAGTACTTC. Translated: CASSRGQTTQETQYF.

CDR3 sequence reads: CASYPGGASYNEQFF. Written as DNA, the CDR3 is TGTGCCAGCTACCCAGGTGGGGCTTCCTACAATGAGCAGTTCTTC. The gene calls are TRBV7-9 and TRBJ2-1; maybe TRBD1 (5 bases). The CDR3 is 15 residues long. CDR1 is SEHNR, CDR2 FQNEAQ, per germline (reference sequence). Deletions cut 8 bases from V and 1 base from J, with 15 bases between.

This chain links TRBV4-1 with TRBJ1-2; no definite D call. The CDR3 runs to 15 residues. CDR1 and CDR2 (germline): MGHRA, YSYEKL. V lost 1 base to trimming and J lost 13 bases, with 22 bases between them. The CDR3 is CASSQVLLQFRWATF. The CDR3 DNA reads TGCGCCAGCAGCCAAGTCCTTCTACAGTTTCGGTGGGCCACCTTC.

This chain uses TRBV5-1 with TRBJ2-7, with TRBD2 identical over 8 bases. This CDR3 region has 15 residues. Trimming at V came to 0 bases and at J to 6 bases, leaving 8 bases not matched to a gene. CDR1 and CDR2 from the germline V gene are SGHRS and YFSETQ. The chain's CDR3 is CASSLVGTRFSEQYF. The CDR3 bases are TGCGCCAGCAGCTTGGTTGGGACTAGGTTCAGCGAGCAGTACTTC.

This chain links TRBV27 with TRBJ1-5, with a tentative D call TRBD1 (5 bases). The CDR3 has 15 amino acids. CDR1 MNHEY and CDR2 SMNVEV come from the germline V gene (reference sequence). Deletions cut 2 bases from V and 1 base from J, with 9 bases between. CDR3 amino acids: CASSLLAGSNQPQHF. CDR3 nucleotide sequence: TGTGCCAGCAGTTTACTGGCAGGGAGCAATCAGCCCCAGCATTTT.

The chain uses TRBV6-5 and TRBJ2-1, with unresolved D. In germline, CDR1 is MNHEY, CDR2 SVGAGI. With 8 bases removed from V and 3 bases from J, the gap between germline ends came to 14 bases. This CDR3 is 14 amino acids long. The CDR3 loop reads CASLSLSRYNEQFF. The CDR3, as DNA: TGTGCCAGCCTCTCCTTGAGCCGCTACAATGAGCAGTTCTTC.

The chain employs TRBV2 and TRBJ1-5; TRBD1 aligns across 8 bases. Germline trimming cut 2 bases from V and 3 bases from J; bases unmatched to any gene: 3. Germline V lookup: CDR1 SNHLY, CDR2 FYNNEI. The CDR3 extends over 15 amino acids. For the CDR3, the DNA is TGTGCCAGCAGTGAATGGGGACAGGACAATCAGCCCCAGCATTTT. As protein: CASSEWGQDNQPQHF.

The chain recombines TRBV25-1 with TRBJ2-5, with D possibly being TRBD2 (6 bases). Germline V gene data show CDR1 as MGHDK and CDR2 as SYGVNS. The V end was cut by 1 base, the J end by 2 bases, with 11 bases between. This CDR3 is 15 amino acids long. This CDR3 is CASSELGGGQETQYF. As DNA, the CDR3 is TGTGCCAGCAGTGAATTGGGGGGTGGACAAGAGACCCAGTACTTC.

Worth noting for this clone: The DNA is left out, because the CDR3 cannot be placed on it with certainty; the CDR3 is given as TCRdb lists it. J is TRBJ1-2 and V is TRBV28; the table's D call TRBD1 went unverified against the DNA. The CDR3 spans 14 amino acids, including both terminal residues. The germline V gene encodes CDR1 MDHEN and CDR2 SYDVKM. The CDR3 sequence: CASSWATGTYGGTF.

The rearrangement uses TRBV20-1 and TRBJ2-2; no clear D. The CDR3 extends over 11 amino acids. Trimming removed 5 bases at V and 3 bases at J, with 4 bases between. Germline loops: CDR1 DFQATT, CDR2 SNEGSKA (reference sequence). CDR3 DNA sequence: TGCAGTGCTCCTCACACCGGGGAGCTGTTTTTT. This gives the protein CSAPHTGELFF.

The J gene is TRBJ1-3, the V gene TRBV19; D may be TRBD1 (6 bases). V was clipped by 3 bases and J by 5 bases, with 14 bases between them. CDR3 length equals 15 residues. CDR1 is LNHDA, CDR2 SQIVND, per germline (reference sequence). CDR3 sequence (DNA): TGTGCCAGTAGTATGGAAGCAGGGGATCGAAACACCATATATTTT. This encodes CASSMEAGDRNTIYF. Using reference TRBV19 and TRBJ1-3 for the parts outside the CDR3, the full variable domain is DGGITQSPKYLFRKEGQNVTLSCEQNLNHDAMYWYRQDPGQGLRLIYYSQIVNDFQKGDIAEGYSVSREKKESFPLTVTSAQKNPTAFYLCASSMEAGDRNTIYFGEGSWLTVV.

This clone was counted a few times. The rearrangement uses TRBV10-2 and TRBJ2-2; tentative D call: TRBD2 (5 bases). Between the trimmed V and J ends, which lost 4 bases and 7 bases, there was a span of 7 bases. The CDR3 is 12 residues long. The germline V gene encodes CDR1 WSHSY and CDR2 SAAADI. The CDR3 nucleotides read TGCGCCAGCAGTGTCGGGGTCGGGGAGCTGTTTTTT. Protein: CASSVGVGELFF.

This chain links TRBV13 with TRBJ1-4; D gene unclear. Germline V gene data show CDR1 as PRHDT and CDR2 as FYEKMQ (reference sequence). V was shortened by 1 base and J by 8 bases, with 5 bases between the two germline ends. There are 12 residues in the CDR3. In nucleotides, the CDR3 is TGTGCCAGCAGCTTAGAGAGGGAAAAACTGTTTTTT. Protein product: CASSLEREKLFF.

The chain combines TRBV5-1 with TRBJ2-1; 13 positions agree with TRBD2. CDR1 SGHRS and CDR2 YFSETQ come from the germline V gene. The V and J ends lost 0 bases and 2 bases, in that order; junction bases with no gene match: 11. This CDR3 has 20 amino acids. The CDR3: CASSLVVRSGLAGTYNEQFF. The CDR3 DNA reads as TGCGCCAGCAGCTTGGTTGTCAGATCGGGACTAGCGGGGACCTACAATGAGCAGTTCTTC.

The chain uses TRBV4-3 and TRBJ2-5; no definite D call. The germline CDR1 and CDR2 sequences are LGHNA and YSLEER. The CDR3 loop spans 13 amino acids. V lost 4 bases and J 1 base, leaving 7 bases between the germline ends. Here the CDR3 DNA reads TGCGCCAGCAGCCCATTCGGCCAAGAGACCCAGTACTTC. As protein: CASSPFGQETQYF.

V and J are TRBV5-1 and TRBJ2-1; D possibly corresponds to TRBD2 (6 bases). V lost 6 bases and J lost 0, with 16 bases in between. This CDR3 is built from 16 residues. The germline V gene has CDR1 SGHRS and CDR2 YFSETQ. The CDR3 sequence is CASKIGTFSSYNEQFF. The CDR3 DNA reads TGCGCCAGCAAAATAGGGACTTTCAGCTCCTACAATGAGCAGTTCTTC.

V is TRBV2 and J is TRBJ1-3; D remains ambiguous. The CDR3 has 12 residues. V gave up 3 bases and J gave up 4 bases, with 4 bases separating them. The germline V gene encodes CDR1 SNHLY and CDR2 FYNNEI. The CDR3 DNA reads TGTGCCAGCAGTGATCTGGGAAACACCATATATTTT. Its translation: CASSDLGNTIYF. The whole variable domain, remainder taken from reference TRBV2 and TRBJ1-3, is EPEVTQTPSHQVTQMGQEVILRCVPISNHLYFYWYRQILGQKVEFLVSFYNNEISEKSEIFDDQFSVERPDGSNFTLKIRSTKLEDSAMYFCASSDLGNTIYFGEGSWLTVV.

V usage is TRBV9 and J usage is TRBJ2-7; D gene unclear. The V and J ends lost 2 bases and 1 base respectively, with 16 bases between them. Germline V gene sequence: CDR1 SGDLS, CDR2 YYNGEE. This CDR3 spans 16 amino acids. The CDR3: CASSVTDTLPSYEQYF. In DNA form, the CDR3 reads TGTGCCAGCAGCGTTACGGATACACTACCTTCCTACGAGCAGTACTTC.

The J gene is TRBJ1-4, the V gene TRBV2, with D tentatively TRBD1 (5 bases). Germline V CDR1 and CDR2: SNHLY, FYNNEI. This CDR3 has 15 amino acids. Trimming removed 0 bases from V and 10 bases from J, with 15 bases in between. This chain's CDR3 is CASSEARWGGGKLFF. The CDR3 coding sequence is TGTGCCAGCAGTGAAGCTCGGTGGGGCGGCGGAAAACTGTTTTTT.

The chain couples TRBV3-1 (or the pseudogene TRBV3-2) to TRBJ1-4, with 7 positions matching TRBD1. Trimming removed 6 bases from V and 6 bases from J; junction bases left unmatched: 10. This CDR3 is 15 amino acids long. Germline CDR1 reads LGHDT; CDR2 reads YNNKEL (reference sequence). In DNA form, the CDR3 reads TGTGCCAGCAGGCCCCACAGGGGAGGAGATGAAAAACTGTTTTTT. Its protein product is CASRPHRGGDEKLFF.

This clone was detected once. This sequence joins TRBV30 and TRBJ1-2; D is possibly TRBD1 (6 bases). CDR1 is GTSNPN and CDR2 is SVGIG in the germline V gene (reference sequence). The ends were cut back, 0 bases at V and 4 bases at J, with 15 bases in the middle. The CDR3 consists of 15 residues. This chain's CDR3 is CAWSVLHRVSYGYTF. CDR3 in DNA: TGTGCCTGGAGTGTACTTCACAGGGTCAGCTATGGCTACACCTTC.

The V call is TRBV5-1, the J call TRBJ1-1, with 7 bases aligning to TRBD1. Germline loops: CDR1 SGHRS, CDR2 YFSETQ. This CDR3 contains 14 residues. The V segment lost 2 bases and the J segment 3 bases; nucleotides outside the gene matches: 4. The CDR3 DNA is TGCGCCAGCAGCTTAGACAGGGTGGACACTGAAGCTTTCTTT. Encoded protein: CASSLDRVDTEAFF.

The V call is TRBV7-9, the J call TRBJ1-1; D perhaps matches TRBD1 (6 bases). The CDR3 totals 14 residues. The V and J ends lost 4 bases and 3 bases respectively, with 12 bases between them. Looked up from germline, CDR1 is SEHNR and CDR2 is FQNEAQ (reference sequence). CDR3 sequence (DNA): TGTGCCAGCAGCTCTTTAGGGGGGGACACTGAAGCTTTCTTT. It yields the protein CASSSLGGDTEAFF.